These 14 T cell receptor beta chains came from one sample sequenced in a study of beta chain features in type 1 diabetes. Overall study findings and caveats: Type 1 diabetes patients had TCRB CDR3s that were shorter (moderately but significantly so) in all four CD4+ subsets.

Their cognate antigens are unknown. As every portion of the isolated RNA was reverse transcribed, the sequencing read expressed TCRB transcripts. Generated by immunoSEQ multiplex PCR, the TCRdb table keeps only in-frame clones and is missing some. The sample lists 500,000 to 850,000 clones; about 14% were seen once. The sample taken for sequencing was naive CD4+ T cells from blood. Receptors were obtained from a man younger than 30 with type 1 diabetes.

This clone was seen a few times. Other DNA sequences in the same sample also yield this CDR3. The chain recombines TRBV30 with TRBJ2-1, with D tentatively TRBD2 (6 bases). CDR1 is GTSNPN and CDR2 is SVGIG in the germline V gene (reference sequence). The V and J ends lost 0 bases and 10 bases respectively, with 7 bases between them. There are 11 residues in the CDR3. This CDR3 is CAWSVAGEQFF. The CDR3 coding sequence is TGTGCCTGGAGTGTCGCGGGGGAGCAGTTCTTC.

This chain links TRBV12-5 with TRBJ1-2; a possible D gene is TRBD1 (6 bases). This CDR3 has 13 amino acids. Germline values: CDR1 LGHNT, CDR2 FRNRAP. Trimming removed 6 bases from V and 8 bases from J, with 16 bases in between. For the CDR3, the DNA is TGTGCTAGTGGGCAACAGGGAGATCGAGGCTACACCTTC. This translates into CASGQQGDRGYTF.

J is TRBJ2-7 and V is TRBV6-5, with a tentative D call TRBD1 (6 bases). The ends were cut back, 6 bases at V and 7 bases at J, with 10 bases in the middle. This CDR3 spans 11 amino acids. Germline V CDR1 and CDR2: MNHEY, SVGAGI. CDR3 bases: TGTGCCAGCAGAAAGCAGGGGGAGCAGTACTTC. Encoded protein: CASRKQGEQYF.

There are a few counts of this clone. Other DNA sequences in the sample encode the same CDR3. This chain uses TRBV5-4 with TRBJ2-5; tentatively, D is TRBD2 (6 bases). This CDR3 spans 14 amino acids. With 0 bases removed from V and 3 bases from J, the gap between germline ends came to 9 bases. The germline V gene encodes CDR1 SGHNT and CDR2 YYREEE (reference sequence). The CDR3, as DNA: TGTGCCAGCAGCTTGGGATCTAGCGAAGAGACCCAGTACTTC. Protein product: CASSLGSSEETQYF.

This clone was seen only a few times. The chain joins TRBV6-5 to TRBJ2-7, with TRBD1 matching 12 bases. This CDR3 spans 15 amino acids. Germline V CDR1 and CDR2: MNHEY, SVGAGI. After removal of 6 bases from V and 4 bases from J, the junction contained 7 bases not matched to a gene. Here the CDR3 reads CASRRSGQGAYEQYF. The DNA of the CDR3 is TGTGCCAGCAGACGCTCGGGACAGGGGGCTTACGAGCAGTACTTC.

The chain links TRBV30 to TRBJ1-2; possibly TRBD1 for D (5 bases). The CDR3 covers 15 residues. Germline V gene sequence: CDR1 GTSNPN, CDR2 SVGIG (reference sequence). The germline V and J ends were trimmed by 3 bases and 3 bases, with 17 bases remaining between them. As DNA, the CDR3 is TGTGCCTGGAGCCTGAGGGGTCAGATCTACTATGGCTACACCTTC. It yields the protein CAWSLRGQIYYGYTF.

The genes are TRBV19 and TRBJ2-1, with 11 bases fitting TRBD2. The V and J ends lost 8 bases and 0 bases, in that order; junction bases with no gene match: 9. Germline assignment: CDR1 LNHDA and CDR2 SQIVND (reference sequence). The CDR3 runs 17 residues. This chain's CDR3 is CASHRGLADSSYNEQFF. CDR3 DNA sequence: TGTGCCAGTCACCGGGGACTAGCGGATTCCTCCTACAATGAGCAGTTCTTC.

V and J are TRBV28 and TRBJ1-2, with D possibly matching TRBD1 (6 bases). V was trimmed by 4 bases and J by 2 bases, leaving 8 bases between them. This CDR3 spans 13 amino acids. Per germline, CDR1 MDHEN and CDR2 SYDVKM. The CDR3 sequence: CASSYDRNYGYTF. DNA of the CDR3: TGTGCCAGCAGTTACGACAGGAACTATGGCTACACCTTC.

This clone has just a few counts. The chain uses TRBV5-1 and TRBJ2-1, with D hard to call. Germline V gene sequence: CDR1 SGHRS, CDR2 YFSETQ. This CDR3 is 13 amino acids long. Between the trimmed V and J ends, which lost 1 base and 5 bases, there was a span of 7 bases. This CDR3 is CASSLLVDNEQFF. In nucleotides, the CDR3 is TGCGCCAGCAGCTTGCTGGTTGACAATGAGCAGTTCTTC.

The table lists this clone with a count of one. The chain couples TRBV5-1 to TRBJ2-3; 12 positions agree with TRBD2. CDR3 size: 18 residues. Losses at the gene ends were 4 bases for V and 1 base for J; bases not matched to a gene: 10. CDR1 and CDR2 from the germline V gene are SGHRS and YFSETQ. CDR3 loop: CASSRRLAGDGGTDTQYF. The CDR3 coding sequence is TGCGCCAGCAGCCGACGACTAGCGGGGGATGGTGGCACAGATACGCAGTATTTT.

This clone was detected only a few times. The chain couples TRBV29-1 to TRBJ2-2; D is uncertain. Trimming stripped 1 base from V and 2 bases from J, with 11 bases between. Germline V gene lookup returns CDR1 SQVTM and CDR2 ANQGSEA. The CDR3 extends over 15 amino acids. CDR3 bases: TGCAGCGTTGAAGGGGCCGATTACAACACCGGGGAGCTGTTTTTT. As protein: CSVEGADYNTGELFF.

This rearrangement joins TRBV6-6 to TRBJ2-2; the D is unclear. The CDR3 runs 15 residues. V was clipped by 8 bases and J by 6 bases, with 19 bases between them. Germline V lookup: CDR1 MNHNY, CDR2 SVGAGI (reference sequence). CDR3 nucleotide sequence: TGTGCCAGCGGCTCCATCCACCCGGCTGCCGGGGAGCTGTTTTTT. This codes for CASGSIHPAAGELFF.

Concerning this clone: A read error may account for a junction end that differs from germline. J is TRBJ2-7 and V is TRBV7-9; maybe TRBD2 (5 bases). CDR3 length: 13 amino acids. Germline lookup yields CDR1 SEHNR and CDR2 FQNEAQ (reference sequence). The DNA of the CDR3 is TGTGCCAGCAGCTTGGGTCAGGTGCCGGCCGGGGACTTC. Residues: CASSLGQVPAGDF.

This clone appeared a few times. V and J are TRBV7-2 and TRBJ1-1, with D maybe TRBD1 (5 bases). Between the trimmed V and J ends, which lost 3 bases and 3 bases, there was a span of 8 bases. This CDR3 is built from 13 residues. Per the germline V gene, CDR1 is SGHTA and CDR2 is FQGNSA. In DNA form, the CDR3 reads TGTGCCAGCAGCTTTCAGGGCGACACTGAAGCTTTCTTT. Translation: CASSFQGDTEAFF.